This TCR beta chain comes out of a study of T-cell memory formation after mild COVID-19 (dated by TCRdb to about 2021). Turning to the overall study: TCR sequence clusters from the two donors were largely donor specific. In a couple of donors, T-cell clones that expanded and contracted after mild COVID-19 were followed by sequencing TCRalpha and TCRbeta repertoires longitudinally. Two young, previously healthy adult volunteers, one female and one male, were included in the cohort.

The run used an Illumina NovaSeq 6000. TCRalpha and TCRbeta cDNA libraries were built by 5'RACE with constant-segment primers, adding sample barcodes and unique molecular identifiers. Trizol reagent was used to extract RNA from every sample. Libraries were amplified in two PCR steps, with a second sample barcode and Illumina TruSeq adapters added in the second step. The libraries were sequenced on an Illumina NovaSeq using 2 x 150 bp paired-end reads. From the authors' description of their analysis: Demultiplexing of reads and collapsing into UMI-guided consensus sequences were performed with migec v1.2.7. Using mixcr v2.1.11, UMI consensuses were aligned to TRA and TRB V and J templates and then assembled into clonotypes. A clonotype was counted as expanded or contracted only when both edgeR and NoisET called the clonotype significant, with the noise models trained on biological replicates. For edgeR calls, a false discovery rate-adjusted p below 0.01 and a log2 fold-change threshold of 1 were applied. As an exploratory analysis of dynamics, max-normalized trajectories of the 1000 most abundant clonotypes were examined with PCA combined with hierarchical clustering. Separately sequenced CD4+ and CD8+ repertoires were used to assign a CD4 or CD8 phenotype to each responding clone. Through fastp at Q25 and MiXCR, TCRdb rebuilt clones from the public reads, retaining in-frame beta chains. Identical CDR3 proteins give one entry, which carries the most common genes and DNA. Here the V and J calls rest on TCRdb's processing, not on the authors' analysis. This sample comprises about 290,000 distinct CDR3 sequences, less than 20% of them detected only once. The top ten clones comprise around a fifth of the sample.

The germline V gene (reference sequence) yields LGHDT for CDR1 and YNNKEL for CDR2. Taken from cysteine to phenylalanine, the CDR3 has 16 residues. The kept DNA is CDR3 alone, 48 bases in frame from the first base. V lost 8 bases and J lost 10 bases; the stretch between them is 27 bases long. This clonotype was detected only a few times. There is no known antigen for this receptor. Qualities for individual bases were not recorded, and no much larger clone is one base off. Ficoll-Paque density gradient centrifugation was used to isolate PBMCs. The paper as a whole reports these results and caveats: Clones that contracted from day 15 to 85 showed balanced CD4/CD8 phenotypes, whereas a second wave of clones that expanded from day 15 to 37 leaned towards CD4+. Contracting CD4+ clones were found mainly in CM and EM memory subsets, while CD8+ clones were enriched in EMRA. Only a couple of mild cases were covered in the study, and larger cohorts including severe cases with pre-infection samples were considered necessary. Whether the second-wave clones peaking on day 37 were SARS-CoV-2 specific was not confirmed. Some responding clones were found in pre-infection memory, which suggests that pre-existing cross-reactive memory T cells took part in the SARS-CoV-2 response.

Recombination connected TRBV3-1 to TRBJ2-1, with TRBD2 tentatively as D gene (8 bases match). The sequenced material came from PBMCs or a T cell subset sorted from them (not recorded which). The TCR originated in a young man who had mild COVID-19 (a few samples of this study predate the infection). The sample titles of this study are shuffled in the database, so cell type and time point are left out; the donor was told from shared clones. CDR3 region: CASPRGGGGFGCEQFF. The base sequence is TGTGCCAGCCCCAGAGGGGGCGGGGGGTTTGGGTGCGAGCAGTTCTTC.